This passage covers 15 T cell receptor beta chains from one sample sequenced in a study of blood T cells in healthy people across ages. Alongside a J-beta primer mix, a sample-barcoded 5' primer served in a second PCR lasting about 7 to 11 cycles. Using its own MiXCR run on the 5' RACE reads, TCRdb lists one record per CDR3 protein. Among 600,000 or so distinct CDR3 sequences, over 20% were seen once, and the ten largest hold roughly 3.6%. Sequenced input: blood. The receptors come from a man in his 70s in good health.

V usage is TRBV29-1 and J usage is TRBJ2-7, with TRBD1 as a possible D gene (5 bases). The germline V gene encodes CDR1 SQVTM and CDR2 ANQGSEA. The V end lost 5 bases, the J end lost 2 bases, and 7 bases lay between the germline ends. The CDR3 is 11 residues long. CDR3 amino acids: CSVSGTYEQYF. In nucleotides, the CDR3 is TGCAGCGTTTCAGGGACCTACGAGCAGTACTTC.

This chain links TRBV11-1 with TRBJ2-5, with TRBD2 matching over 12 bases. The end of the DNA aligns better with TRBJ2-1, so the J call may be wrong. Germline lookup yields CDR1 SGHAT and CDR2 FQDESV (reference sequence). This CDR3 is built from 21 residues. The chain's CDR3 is CASSLARLAGVVSEGRNEQFF. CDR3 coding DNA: TGTGCCAGCAGCTTAGCCCGACTAGCGGGAGTGGTTAGCGAGGGACGCAATGAGCAGTTCTTC.

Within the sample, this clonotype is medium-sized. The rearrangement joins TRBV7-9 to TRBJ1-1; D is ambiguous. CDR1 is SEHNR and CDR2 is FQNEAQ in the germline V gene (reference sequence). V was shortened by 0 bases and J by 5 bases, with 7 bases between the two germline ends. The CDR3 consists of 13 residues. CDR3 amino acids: CASSLAIWTEAFF. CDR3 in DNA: TGTGCCAGCAGCTTAGCCATTTGGACTGAAGCTTTCTTT.

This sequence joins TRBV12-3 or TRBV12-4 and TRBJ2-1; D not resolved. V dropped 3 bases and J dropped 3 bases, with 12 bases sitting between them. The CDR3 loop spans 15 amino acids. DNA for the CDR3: TGTGCCAGCAGTTTGGTAACAGATTACTACAATGAGCAGTTCTTC. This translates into CASSLVTDYYNEQFF.

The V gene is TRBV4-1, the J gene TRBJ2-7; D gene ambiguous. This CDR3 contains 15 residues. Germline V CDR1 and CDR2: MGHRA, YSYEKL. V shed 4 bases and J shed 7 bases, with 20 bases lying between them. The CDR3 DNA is TGCGCCAGCAGCCCCTTAGCTCCCGAAGTGGAGGAGCAGTACTTC. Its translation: CASSPLAPEVEEQYF.

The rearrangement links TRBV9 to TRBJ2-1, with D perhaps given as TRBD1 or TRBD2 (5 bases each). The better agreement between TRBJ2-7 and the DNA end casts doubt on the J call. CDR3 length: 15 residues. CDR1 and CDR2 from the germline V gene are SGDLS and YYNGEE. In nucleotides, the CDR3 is TGTGCCAGCAGCGTAGCTACGGGTGGGGGTTACGAGCAGTACTTC. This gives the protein CASSVATGGGYEQYF.

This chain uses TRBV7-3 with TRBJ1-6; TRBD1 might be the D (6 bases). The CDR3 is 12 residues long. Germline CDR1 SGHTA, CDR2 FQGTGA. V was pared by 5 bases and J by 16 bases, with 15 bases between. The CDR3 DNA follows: TGTGCCAGCAGCCCGAAGGGGGGCAATCTCCACTTT. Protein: CASSPKGGNLHF.

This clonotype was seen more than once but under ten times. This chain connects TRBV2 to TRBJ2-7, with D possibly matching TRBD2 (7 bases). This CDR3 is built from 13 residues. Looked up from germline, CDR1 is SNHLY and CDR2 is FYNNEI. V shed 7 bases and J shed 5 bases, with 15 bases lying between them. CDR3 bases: TGTGCCAGCAAATACGGGGGGCACGACGAGCAGTACTTC. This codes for CASKYGGHDEQYF.

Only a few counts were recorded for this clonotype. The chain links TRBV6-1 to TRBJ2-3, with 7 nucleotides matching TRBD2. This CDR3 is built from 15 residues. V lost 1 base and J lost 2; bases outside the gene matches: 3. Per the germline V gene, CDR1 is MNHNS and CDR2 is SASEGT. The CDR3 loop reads CASSEEGLYTDTQYF. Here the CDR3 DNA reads TGTGCCAGCAGTGAAGAGGGACTATACACAGATACGCAGTATTTT.

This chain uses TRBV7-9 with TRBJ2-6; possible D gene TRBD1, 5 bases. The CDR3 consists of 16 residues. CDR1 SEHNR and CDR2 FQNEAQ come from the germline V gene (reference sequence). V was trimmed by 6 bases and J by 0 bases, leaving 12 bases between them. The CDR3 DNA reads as TGTGCCAGCAGTTCAAACAGGACCTCTGGGGCCAACGTCCTGACTTTC. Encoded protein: CASSSNRTSGANVLTF. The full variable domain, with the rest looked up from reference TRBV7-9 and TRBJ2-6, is DTGVSQNPRHKITKRGQNVTFRCDPISEHNRLYWYRQTLGQGPEFLTYFQNEAQLEKSRLLSDRFSAERPKGSFSTLEIQRTEQGDSAMYLCASSSNRTSGANVLTFGAGSRLTVL.

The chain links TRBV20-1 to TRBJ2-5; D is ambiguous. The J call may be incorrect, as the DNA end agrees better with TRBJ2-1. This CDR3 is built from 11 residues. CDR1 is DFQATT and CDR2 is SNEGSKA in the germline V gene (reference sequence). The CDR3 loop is CSAQAGAEQFF. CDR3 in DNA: TGCAGTGCTCAAGCAGGCGCTGAGCAGTTCTTC.

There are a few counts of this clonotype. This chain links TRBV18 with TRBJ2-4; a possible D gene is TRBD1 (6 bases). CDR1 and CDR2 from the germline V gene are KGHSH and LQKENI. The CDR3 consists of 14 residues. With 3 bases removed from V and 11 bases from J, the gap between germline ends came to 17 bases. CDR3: CASSPQQGRGLQYF. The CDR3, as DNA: TGTGCCAGCTCACCCCAACAGGGAAGGGGCCTTCAGTACTTC.

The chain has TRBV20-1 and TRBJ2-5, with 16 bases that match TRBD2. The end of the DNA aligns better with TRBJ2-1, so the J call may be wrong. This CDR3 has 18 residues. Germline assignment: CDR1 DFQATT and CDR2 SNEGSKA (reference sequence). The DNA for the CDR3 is TGCAGTGCTAGAGACCCCACCTCGGGACTAGCGGGAGGGAATGAGCAGTTCTTC. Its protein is CSARDPTSGLAGGNEQFF.

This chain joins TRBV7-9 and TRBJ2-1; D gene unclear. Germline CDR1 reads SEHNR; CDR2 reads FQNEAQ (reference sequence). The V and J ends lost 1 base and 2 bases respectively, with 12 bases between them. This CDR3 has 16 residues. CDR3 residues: CASSLDVAGTYNEQFF. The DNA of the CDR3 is TGTGCCAGCAGCTTAGATGTCGCTGGCACCTACAATGAGCAGTTCTTC.

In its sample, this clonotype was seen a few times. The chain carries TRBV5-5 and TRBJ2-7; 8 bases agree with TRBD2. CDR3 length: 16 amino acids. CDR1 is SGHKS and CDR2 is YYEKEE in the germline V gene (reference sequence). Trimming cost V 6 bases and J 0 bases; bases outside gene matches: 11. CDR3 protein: CASTPGGSGNSYEQYF. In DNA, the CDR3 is TGTGCCAGCACCCCAGGTGGTAGCGGGAACTCCTACGAGCAGTACTTC.